This entry concerns a single T cell receptor beta chain. The assay was immunoSEQ multiplex PCR, and TCRdb's table has in-frame clones only and misses some. Of about 100,000 clones in the sample, 80% were seen once. The data derive from a study of memory CD4+ T cells and cytomegalovirus serostatus. Across the study: Of the healthy Belgian adults, fewer than 10 were CMV seropositive and 24 seronegative.

Trimming took 6 bases from V and 4 from J; bases not matched to a gene: 17. Per germline, CDR1 SGHVS and CDR2 FQNEAQ. There are 20 residues in the CDR3. The sort gate was single viable CD3+CD4+CD8-CD45RO+ cells for memory CD4+ T cells. The receptor was derived from an adult in good health and CMV-seropositive. Sequences were obtained from memory CD4+ T cells from blood. This chain connects TRBV7-8 to TRBJ2-5; 16 bases align to TRBD2. CDR3 in DNA: TGTGCCAGCAGAACGCGTGGGACTAGCGGGAGGGCCGAGGGAAGAGAGACCCAGTACTTC. Encoded protein: CASRTRGTSGRAEGRETQYF.